This T cell receptor (beta chain) was obtained from a study of OX40 agonist ivuxolimab in advanced cancers. For the study at large: Patients treated during dose escalation were battling hepatocellular carcinoma, melanoma, renal cell or head and neck cancer.

J lost 4 bases, V lost 5 bases, and 7 bases had no gene match. The CDR3 totals 16 residues. Germline lookup yields CDR1 SGHTA and CDR2 FQGNSA. Sequencing used immunoSEQ multiplex PCR; TCRdb keeps in-frame clones, though not all of them. The table shows 60,000 to 90,000 clones, with approximately 86% occurring only once. V gene TRBV7-2 combines with J gene TRBJ2-3, with TRBD2 identical over 12 bases. Sequenced material: CD4+ or CD8+ T cells sorted from blood, taken in a trial of the OX40 agonist ivuxolimab. This TCR was recovered from an adult with an advanced solid tumor such as melanoma, head and neck, liver or kidney cancer. The CDR3 DNA reads as TGTGCCAGCAGCCCCGAGAGACTAGCGGGAGCAGATACGCAGTATTTT. Its translation: CASSPERLAGADTQYF.